This T cell receptor (beta chain) is drawn from a study of cytomegalovirus exposure and HLA in healthy donors. This CDR3 region has 14 residues. V lost 5 bases and J lost 7; bases outside the gene matches: 5. Germline loops: CDR1 PRHDT, CDR2 FYEKMQ (reference sequence). Use of 60 Vbeta and 13 Jbeta primers characterized the PCR. The protocol was immunoSEQ multiplex PCR, while the TCRdb copy is restricted to in-frame clones and leaves out a portion. The sample lists 160,000 or so clones; more than 70% were seen once. The sequence was obtained from a male donor in good health and CMV-seropositive. What was sequenced was PBMCs. The V and J genes are TRBV13 and TRBJ2-1; 10 bases agree with TRBD2. The DNA for the CDR3 is TGTGCCAGCAGCCCCCTAGCGGGAGAGAATGAGCAGTTCTTC. This codes for CASSPLAGENEQFF.